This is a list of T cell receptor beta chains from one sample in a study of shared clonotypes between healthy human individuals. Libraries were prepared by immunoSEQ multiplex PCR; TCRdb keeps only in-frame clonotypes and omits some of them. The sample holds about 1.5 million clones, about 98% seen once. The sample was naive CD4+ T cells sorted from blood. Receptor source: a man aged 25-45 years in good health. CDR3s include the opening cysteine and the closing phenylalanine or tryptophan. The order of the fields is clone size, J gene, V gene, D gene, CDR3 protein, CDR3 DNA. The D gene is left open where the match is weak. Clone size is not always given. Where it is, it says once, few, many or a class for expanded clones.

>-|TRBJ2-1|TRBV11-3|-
CASSLTGSSYNEQFF
TGTGCCAGCAGCTTAACTGGGAGCTCCTACAATGAGCAGTTCTTC
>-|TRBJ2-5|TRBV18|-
CASSPFGAGRQETQYF
TGTGCCAGCTCACCATTTGGGGCGGGCCGCCAAGAGACCCAGTACTTC
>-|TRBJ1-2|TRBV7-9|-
CASSSPGATFYGYTF
TGTGCCAGCAGCTCCCCAGGGGCCACGTTTTATGGCTACACCTTC
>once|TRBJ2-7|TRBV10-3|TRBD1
CAIKRDREPYEQYF
TGTGCCATCAAGAGGGACAGGGAACCCTACGAGCAGTACTTC
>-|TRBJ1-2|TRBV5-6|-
CASSLAQGPFYGYTF
TGTGCCAGCAGCTTGGCACAAGGCCCCTTCTATGGCTACACCTTC
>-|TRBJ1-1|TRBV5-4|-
CASSLQGRGDTEAFF
TGTGCCAGCAGCTTGCAGGGAAGAGGGGACACTGAAGCTTTCTTT
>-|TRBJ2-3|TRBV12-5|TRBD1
CASGSYRGMGTDTQYF
TGTGCTAGTGGTTCCTACAGGGGAATGGGCACAGATACGCAGTATTTT
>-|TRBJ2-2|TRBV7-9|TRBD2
CASSLRGLAPGELFF
TGTGCCAGCAGCTTACGGGGACTAGCTCCCGGGGAGCTGTTTTTT
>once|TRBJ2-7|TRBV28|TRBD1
CASSLADRVNEQYF
TGTGCCAGCAGTTTAGCAGACAGGGTGAACGAGCAGTACTTC
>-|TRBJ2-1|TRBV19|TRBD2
CASRLASGSYEQFF
TGTGCCAGTAGGCTGGCGAGCGGGAGTTATGAGCAGTTCTTC
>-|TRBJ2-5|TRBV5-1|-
CASSFQEYQETQYF
TGCGCCAGCAGCTTTCAAGAGTACCAAGAGACCCAGTACTTC
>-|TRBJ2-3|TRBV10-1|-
CASSDFQGDVDTQYF
TGCGCCAGCAGTGATTTTCAAGGGGATGTAGATACGCAGTATTTT
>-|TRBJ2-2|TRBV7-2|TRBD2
CASSSQRLATGELFF
TGTGCCAGCAGCTCTCAACGACTAGCAACCGGGGAGCTGTTTTTT
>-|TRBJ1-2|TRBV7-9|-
CASSLTQGGYTF
TGTGCCAGCAGCTTAACCCAAGGAGGCTACACCTTC
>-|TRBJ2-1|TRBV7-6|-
CASSLGPSNSYNEQFF
TGTGCCAGCAGTCTAGGGCCTTCGAACTCCTACAATGAGCAGTTCTTC
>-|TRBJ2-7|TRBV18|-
CASSPRLQEGHGYEQYF
TGTGCCAGCTCACCACGCCTACAAGAGGGGCATGGGTACGAGCAGTACTTC
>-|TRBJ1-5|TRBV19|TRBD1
CASSILARDRGSNQPQHF
TGTGCCAGTAGTATCCTCGCCCGGGACAGGGGGAGCAATCAGCCCCAGCATTTT
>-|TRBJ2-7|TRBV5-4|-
CASSGLGYEQYF
TGTGCCAGCTCAGGGTTAGGCTACGAGCAGTACTTC
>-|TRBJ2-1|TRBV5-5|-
CASSLATEPVYNEQFF
TGTGCCAGCAGCTTGGCCACGGAGCCAGTTTACAATGAGCAGTTCTTC
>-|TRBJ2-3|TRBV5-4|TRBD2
CASSLVGTNTDTQYF
TGTGCCAGCAGCTTGGTAGGGACTAACACAGATACGCAGTATTTT
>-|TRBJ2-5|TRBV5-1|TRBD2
CASRTSGDRGGETQYF
TGCGCCAGCCGGACTAGCGGGGACCGAGGTGGGGAGACCCAGTACTTC
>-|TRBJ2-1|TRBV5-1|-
CASRMTINEQFF
TGCGCCAGCAGGATGACAATAAATGAGCAGTTCTTC
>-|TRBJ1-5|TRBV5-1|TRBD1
CASSLRPGTENQPQHF
TGCGCCAGCAGCTTACGTCCCGGGACAGAAAATCAGCCCCAGCATTTT
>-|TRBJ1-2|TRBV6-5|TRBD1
CASSIDRGNYGYTF
TGTGCCAGCAGTATCGACAGGGGAAACTATGGCTACACCTTC
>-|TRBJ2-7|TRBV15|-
CATSRALLSYEQYF
TGTGCCACCAGCAGAGCACTCCTCTCCTACGAGCAGTACTTC
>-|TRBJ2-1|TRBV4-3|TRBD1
CASSPGTVYNEQFF
TGCGCCAGCAGCCCCGGGACAGTCTACAATGAGCAGTTCTTC
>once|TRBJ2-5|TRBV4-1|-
CASSQDRNKETQYF
TGCGCCAGCAGCCAAGACCGAAATAAAGAGACCCAGTACTTC
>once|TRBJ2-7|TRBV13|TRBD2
CASSLPGLAGQVEQYF
TGTGCCAGCAGCTTGCCGGGACTAGCGGGACAGGTCGAGCAGTACTTC